This T cell receptor beta chain derives from a study of blood T cell repertoires in COVID-19. In the study overall: The samples span acute and convalescent COVID-19 from the United States, Italy and Spain. In each case, the material was cDNA or gDNA derived from T cells, B-cell-depleted T cells, or PBMCs.

Original handling: Counts of nucleated cells, estimated from reference gene primer amplification, were obtained. Profiled with immunoSEQ multiplex PCR; TCRdb holds only in-frame clones, not every one. For V, J and clone size, that table is used; D and trimming come from the DNA. The table has 70,000 to 90,000 clones, about 85% seen once; the top ten hold approximately 3.9%. This CDR3 contains 17 residues. The V segment lost 1 base and the J segment 3 bases; nucleotides outside the gene matches: 9. Germline V CDR1 and CDR2: SGHRS, YFSETQ. Sequencing input: peripheral blood. The chain combines TRBV5-1 with TRBJ2-3, with 9 bases lining up with TRBD2. The clonotype originates from a man aged 55 to 70 with acute or convalescent COVID-19. CDR3 loop: CASSLWSAGGPTDTQYF. DNA of the CDR3: TGCGCCAGCAGCTTGTGGTCTGCGGGGGGGCCTACAGATACGCAGTATTTT.